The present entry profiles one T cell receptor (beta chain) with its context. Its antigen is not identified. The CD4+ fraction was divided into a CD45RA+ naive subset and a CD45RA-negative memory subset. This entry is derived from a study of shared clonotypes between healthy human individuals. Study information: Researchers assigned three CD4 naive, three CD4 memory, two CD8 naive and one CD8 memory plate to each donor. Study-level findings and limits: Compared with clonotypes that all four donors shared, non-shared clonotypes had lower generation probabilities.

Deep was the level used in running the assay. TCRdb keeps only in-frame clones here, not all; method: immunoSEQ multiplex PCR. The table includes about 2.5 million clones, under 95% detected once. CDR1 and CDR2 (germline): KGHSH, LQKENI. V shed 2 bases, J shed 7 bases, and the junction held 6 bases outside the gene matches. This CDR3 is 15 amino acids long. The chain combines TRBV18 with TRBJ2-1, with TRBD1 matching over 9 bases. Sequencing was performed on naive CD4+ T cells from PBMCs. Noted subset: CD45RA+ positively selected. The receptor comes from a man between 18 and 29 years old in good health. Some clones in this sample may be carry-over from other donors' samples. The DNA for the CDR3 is TGTGCCAGCTCACCAACAGGGGGCAGGGCGAATGAGCAGTTCTTC. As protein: CASSPTGGRANEQFF.